This TCR beta chain is from a study of regulatory T cells in long-lasting Graves disease. Germline CDR1 is GTSNPN and CDR2 is SVGIG (reference sequence). The CDR3 spans 15 residues. According to the study, TCR beta libraries were built with iRepertoire HTBI primers and CDR3-region Arm-PCR. TCRdb redid the calling of the multiplex PCR reads with MiXCR, one entry per CDR3 protein. This sample has around 450,000 distinct CDR3 sequences, with about 15% found just once. This clonotype has ten or more counts. One junction end disagrees with the germline gene, perhaps due to a read error. Sample time point: newly diagnosed GD, antithyroid drugs for less than 3 months. With RNA extracted from PBMCs as input, the TCR library was made. A further study also used this sample, focusing on T cells in Graves' hyperthyroidism and ophthalmopathy.

The receptor was isolated from a woman aged 30 to 39 with Graves disease. The specimen comprised peripheral blood mononuclear cells (PBMCs), sampled at new diagnosis, from a patient treated with antithyroid drugs. This chain connects TRBV30 to TRBJ1-1, with D possibly TRBD1 on 6 matching bases. CDR3 sequence (DNA): TGTGCCTGGAGTCGCGGGGGCGGAGGGGACACTGAAACTTTCTTT. Translated, it gives CAWSRGGGGDTETFF.